This paragraph covers one TCR beta chain sequence. The data belong to a study of early T cells in non-severe SARS-CoV-2 infection. Study summary: Chains were not paired, and sequencing was done on bulk RNA from unsorted whole blood.

Each CDR3 protein gets one entry after TCRdb re-called the 5' RACE reads with MiXCR. Seen here are about 97,000 distinct CDR3 sequences, around 10% observed once, and the top ten hold around 4.3%. The germline CDR1 and CDR2 sequences are LGHDT and YNNKEL (reference sequence). V shed 4 bases, J shed 8 bases, and the junction held 3 bases outside the gene matches. This CDR3 is 15 amino acids long. V is TRBV3-1 and J is TRBJ1-6; 12 bases fit TRBD1. The sequence came from an adult who was a healthcare worker with PCR-confirmed SARS-CoV-2 infection or an uninfected control (not recorded which). The sequencing here drew on whole blood, taken at baseline. This chain's CDR3 is CASSPRDRGHSPLHF. DNA for the CDR3: TGTGCCAGCAGCCCTAGGGACAGGGGGCATTCACCCCTCCACTTT. The whole variable domain, remainder taken from reference TRBV3-1 and TRBJ1-6, is DTAVSQTPKYLVTQMGNDKSIKCEQNLGHDTMYWYKQDSKKFLKIMFSYNNKELIINETVPNRFSPKSPDKAHLNLHINSLELGDSAVYFCASSPRDRGHSPLHFGNGTRLTVT.